Given below is one TCR beta chain in context. This entry comes from a study of T cell changes during pregnancy in multiple sclerosis. Sequencing was performed with immunoSEQ multiplex PCR; in TCRdb, only in-frame clones are kept and a portion is missing. The data hold roughly 110,000 clones, with about 90% observed a single time. Sequenced here: peripheral blood, sampled in the third trimester of pregnancy. The source of this sequence is a female donor in good health, enrolled as a control in a pregnancy study.

The CDR3 nucleotides are TGTGCCTCAAGCCCACGGTCCGGGGTAGCTACAGATACGCAGTATTTT. It is translated as CASSPRSGVATDTQYF. This chain connects TRBV27 to TRBJ2-3; tentatively, D is TRBD2 (5 bases). V dropped 11 bases and J dropped 3 bases, with 24 bases sitting between them. Germline V gene lookup returns CDR1 MNHEY and CDR2 SMNVEV (reference sequence). The CDR3 has 16 residues.